Following are 27 T cell receptor beta chains from one sample sequenced in a study of shared clonotypes between healthy human individuals. The method was immunoSEQ multiplex PCR; TCRdb's version includes in-frame clones alone and lacks a portion of them. The sample records about 1,500,000 clones, 95% to 97% being singletons. Material for sequencing was naive CD4+ T cells sorted from blood. Subset described: CD45RA+ positively selected. The receptors stem from a man aged 25-45 years in good health.

The rearrangement links TRBV6-1 to TRBJ1-5; D is undetermined. The V gene lost 4 bases and the J gene lost 9 bases, with 10 bases spanning the gap. The V gene's germline CDR1 is MNHNS and CDR2 SASEGT. This CDR3 has 12 amino acids. DNA of the CDR3: TGTGCCAGCAGTGGCCGTCTCGGGCCCCAGCATTTT. Amino acid sequence: CASSGRLGPQHF.

The V call is TRBV7-2, the J call TRBJ1-1; 10 nucleotides agree with TRBD1. Germline CDR1 and CDR2: SGHTA and FQGNSA. This CDR3 is 15 amino acids long. The V gene end was trimmed by 5 bases and the J gene end by 4 bases; junction bases not matched to a gene: 7. Written as DNA, the CDR3 is TGTGCCAGCAGCCCTTGGGACAGGGGATCCACTGAAGCTTTCTTT. This codes for CASSPWDRGSTEAFF.

The chain has TRBV18 and TRBJ2-5; D gene uncertain. This CDR3 is 13 amino acids long. Germline V CDR1 and CDR2: KGHSH, LQKENI. Between the trimmed V and J ends, which lost 1 base and 3 bases, there was a span of 6 bases. CDR3 loop: CASSPLGEETQYF. The CDR3 DNA reads as TGTGCCAGCTCACCACTAGGTGAAGAGACCCAGTACTTC.

The rearrangement joins TRBV5-1 to TRBJ2-7; 10 bases fit TRBD1. Germline-derived CDR1 and CDR2 are SGHRS and YFSETQ. This CDR3 has 16 amino acids. In DNA form, the CDR3 reads TGCGTGAGTACAGCAGAGGGACAGGGGAGCTCCTACGAGCAGTACTTC. Its translation: CVSTAEGQGSSYEQYF.

For this clone: One end of the junction varies from germline; a read error may be responsible. In the same sample, other DNA sequences code for this CDR3. The chain has TRBV2 and TRBJ1-1; no clear D gene. From germline, CDR1 is SNHLY and CDR2 FYNNEI. The CDR3 spans 11 residues. The CDR3 spells CASSEDTEAFF. The CDR3 region has the DNA TGTGCCAGCAGCGAAGACACTGAAGCTTTCTTT.

This clone came up once. This CDR3 is also generated by other DNA sequences in the sample. The rearrangement links TRBV6-5 to TRBJ1-5; 7 positions agree with TRBD1. The ends lost 6 bases at V and 4 bases at J; junction bases unmatched: 3. The CDR3 has 13 amino acids. Germline CDR1 is MNHEY and CDR2 is SVGAGI. The DNA for the CDR3 is TGTGCCAGCAGACGACAGGGAAATCAGCCCCAGCATTTT. Its protein is CASRRQGNQPQHF.

This clone occurred once. The chain couples TRBV29-1 to TRBJ1-1; no reliable D call. The CDR3 consists of 12 residues. Germline values: CDR1 SQVTM, CDR2 ANQGSEA. The V end lost 1 base, the J end lost 5 bases, and 8 bases lay between the germline ends. CDR3 in DNA: TGCAGCGTTGAAGGTATGGCGACTGAAGCTTTCTTT. Protein: CSVEGMATEAFF.

The chain joins TRBV15 to TRBJ2-3; 9 bases are a match to TRBD2. CDR3 length equals 15 residues. After removal of 0 bases from V and 6 bases from J, the junction contained 4 bases not matched to a gene. Germline assignment: CDR1 LNHNV and CDR2 YYDKDF (reference sequence). The CDR3 region is CATSRDSGSGDTQYF. For the CDR3, the DNA is TGTGCCACCAGCAGAGATAGCGGGAGTGGGGATACGCAGTATTTT. Together with reference TRBV15 and TRBJ2-3, the CDR3 gives the full variable domain: DAMVIQNPRYQVTQFGKPVTLSCSQTLNHNVMYWYQQKSSQAPKLLFHYYDKDFNNEADTPDNFQSRRPNTSFCFLDIRSPGLGDTAMYLCATSRDSGSGDTQYFGPGTRLTVL.

The chain uses TRBV4-2 and TRBJ2-7; TRBD2 matches 10 bases. Trimming at V came to 3 bases and at J to 3 bases, leaving 11 bases not matched to a gene. The CDR3 contains 17 residues. Germline V gene lookup returns CDR1 LGHNA and CDR2 YNFKEQ. The CDR3 region is CASSQWGGASGSYEQYF. The CDR3 coding sequence is TGTGCCAGCAGCCAGTGGGGGGGCGCTAGCGGGAGCTACGAGCAGTACTTC.

The CDR3 DNA reads as TGTGCCAGCAGTTTACTGCCAACTCAAGTAGATACGCAGTATTTT. Translated: CASSLLPTQVDTQYF. The rearrangement links TRBV28 to TRBJ2-3; D not certain. Per the germline V gene, CDR1 is MDHEN and CDR2 is SYDVKM. V lost 2 bases and J lost 5, with 14 bases in between. The CDR3 covers 15 residues.

This clone was seen once. This chain links TRBV30 with TRBJ1-3; D remains unclear. The CDR3 is made up of 12 amino acids. Germline values: CDR1 GTSNPN, CDR2 SVGIG (reference sequence). V was trimmed by 0 bases and J by 7 bases, leaving 7 bases between them. CDR3 residues: CAWSVLTNTIYF. DNA of the CDR3: TGTGCCTGGAGTGTACTAACTAACACCATATATTTT. Looking up the rest from reference TRBV30 and TRBJ1-3 gives the full variable domain: SQTIHQWPATLVQPVGSPLSLECTVEGTSNPNLYWYRQAAGRGLQLLFYSVGIGQISSEVPQNLSASRPQDRQFILSSKKLLLSDSGFYLCAWSVLTNTIYFGEGSWLTVV.

This CDR3 is CASSTPGQGVFSVSYGYTF. The CDR3 nucleotides are TGTGCCAGTAGTACGCCAGGACAGGGGGTTTTTTCTGTGAGCTATGGCTACACCTTC. This chain connects TRBV19 to TRBJ1-2, with 10 bases identical to TRBD1. Per germline, CDR1 LNHDA and CDR2 SQIVND (reference sequence). The CDR3 is 19 residues long. With 4 bases clipped from V and 4 bases from J, the junction kept 18 bases outside the gene matches.

V is TRBV5-5 and J is TRBJ2-7; perhaps D is TRBD1 or TRBD2 (5 bases each). The CDR3 extends over 14 amino acids. The germline V gene has CDR1 SGHKS and CDR2 YYEKEE (reference sequence). The V end lost 4 bases, the J end lost 5 bases, and 16 bases lay between the germline ends. CDR3 coding DNA: TGTGCCAGCAGCCCAACCGGGACCAGCCACGAGCAGTACTTC. This translates into CASSPTGTSHEQYF.

The chain has TRBV6-1 and TRBJ2-7; 8 positions agree with TRBD2. The CDR3 spans 15 residues. J was trimmed by 1 base and V by 4 bases; bases with no gene match: 6. The germline V gene encodes CDR1 MNHNS and CDR2 SASEGT. CDR3 in DNA: TGTGCCAGCAGTGTCTCCGGGACTAGGTCCTACGAGCAGTACTTC. Protein sequence: CASSVSGTRSYEQYF.

Notes on this clone: Other nucleotide sequences from this sample produce the same CDR3. CDR3 in amino acids: CASSLGAGSFTDTQYF. Written as DNA, the CDR3 is TGTGCCAGCAGCTTAGGCGCGGGATCCTTCACAGATACGCAGTATTTT. The rearrangement uses TRBV7-6 and TRBJ2-3; perhaps TRBD2 as D (6 bases). V lost 1 base to trimming and J lost 2 bases, with 13 bases between them. Looked up from germline, CDR1 is SGHVS and CDR2 is FNYEAQ. The CDR3 has 16 residues.

This clone was observed once. V is TRBV7-2 and J is TRBJ2-1; D might be TRBD1 (5 bases). CDR1 and CDR2 (germline): SGHTA, FQGNSA. CDR3 length equals 17 residues. V was cut by 5 bases and J by 0 bases, with 17 bases left in between. The CDR3 coding sequence is TGTGCCAGCAGCCCACTCGGCAGGGCTAGCTCCTACAATGAGCAGTTCTTC. This gives the protein CASSPLGRASSYNEQFF.

The CDR3 DNA reads as TGTGCCAGCAGCAAAGTACGGGGGCCATCCTACGAGCAGTACTTC. The encoded protein is CASSKVRGPSYEQYF. The rearrangement uses TRBV21-1 and TRBJ2-7. TRBV21-1 counts as a pseudogene. This CDR3 region has 15 residues.

The V gene is TRBV29-1, the J gene TRBJ2-7, with TRBD1 matching over 11 bases. In germline, CDR1 is SQVTM, CDR2 ANQGSEA. V lost 3 bases to trimming and J lost 5 bases; unmatched junction nucleotides: 9. The CDR3 sequence is 15 residues long. CDR3 nucleotides: TGCAGCGTTGATGGATCGGGACAGGGGGTCGACGAGCAGTACTTC. Amino acids: CSVDGSGQGVDEQYF.

The rearrangement links TRBV5-1 to TRBJ1-2; no definite D call. Per germline, CDR1 SGHRS and CDR2 YFSETQ. The germline V and J ends were trimmed by 6 bases and 0 bases, with 15 bases remaining between them. The CDR3 is 15 amino acids. The CDR3 spells CASTQTGSSNYGYTF. As DNA, the CDR3 is TGCGCCAGCACCCAAACGGGGTCCTCTAACTATGGCTACACCTTC.

The rearrangement joins TRBV5-1 to TRBJ2-5, with D perhaps matching TRBD1 (6 bases). The CDR3 is made up of 14 amino acids. V was shortened by 4 bases and J by 4 bases, with 14 bases between the two germline ends. CDR1 and CDR2 from the germline V gene are SGHRS and YFSETQ. The CDR3 coding sequence is TGCGCCAGCAGCCCACAGGGCTTTCGAGAGACCCAGTACTTC. Amino acid sequence: CASSPQGFRETQYF.

This clone was counted a single time. CDR3 region: CASSQMTSIAEQYF. The CDR3, as DNA: TGCGCCAGCAGCCAAATGACTAGTATCGCCGAGCAGTACTTC. The chain recombines TRBV4-3 with TRBJ2-7; TRBD2 is a possible D gene (6 bases). This CDR3 comprises 14 residues. The V end lost 2 bases, the J end lost 6 bases, and 14 bases lay between the germline ends. Germline CDR1 and CDR2: LGHNA and YSLEER.

The chain employs TRBV12-5 and TRBJ1-2; a weak D match, TRBD1 (6 bases). The V gene's germline CDR1 is LGHNT and CDR2 FRNRAP. Trimming took off 2 bases at V and 4 bases at J, with 8 bases between the two ends. The CDR3 runs 13 residues. CDR3 protein: CASGLTGFYGYTF. The DNA of the CDR3 is TGTGCTAGTGGTTTGACAGGGTTCTATGGCTACACCTTC. Complete variable domain (other parts from reference TRBV12-5 and TRBJ1-2): DARVTQTPRHKVTEMGQEVTMRCQPILGHNTVFWYRQTMMQGLELLAYFRNRAPLDDSGMPKDRFSAEMPDATLATLKIQPSEPRDSAVYFCASGLTGFYGYTFGSGTRLTVV.

The sample holds one count of this clone. V and J are TRBV10-3 and TRBJ2-1; TRBD1 aligns across 7 bases. Germline CDR1 is ENHRY and CDR2 is SYGVKD. The trim removed 0 bases at V and 5 bases at J, leaving 13 bases unmatched. The CDR3 spans 18 residues. The CDR3 sequence is CAISESGDRDPFNNEQFF. CDR3 bases: TGTGCCATCAGTGAGTCGGGAGACAGGGACCCGTTCAACAATGAGCAGTTCTTC.

This clone has more than one count but fewer than ten. The chain couples TRBV29-1 to TRBJ2-5; 12 positions agree with TRBD2. V shed 4 bases, J shed 9 bases, and the junction held 6 bases outside the gene matches. Germline V CDR1 and CDR2: SQVTM, ANQGSEA. The CDR3 is 13 residues long. The CDR3 region has the DNA TGCAGCGTTGTCGGTCTAGCGGGAGGGTCCCAGTACTTC. Protein: CSVVGLAGGSQYF.

The chain recombines TRBV9 with TRBJ2-2; D is ambiguous. Per germline, CDR1 SGDLS and CDR2 YYNGEE. This CDR3 has 14 amino acids. The germline V and J ends were trimmed by 3 bases and 1 base, with 7 bases remaining between them. The CDR3 protein is CASSARKNTGELFF. The CDR3 region has the DNA TGTGCCAGCAGCGCACGGAAGAACACCGGGGAGCTGTTTTTT.

The rearrangement uses TRBV11-2 and TRBJ2-7; TRBD2 matches 11 bases. V lost 5 bases to trimming and J lost 6 bases; unmatched junction nucleotides: 6. In germline, CDR1 is SGHAT, CDR2 FQNNGV. This CDR3 has 14 amino acids. For the CDR3, the DNA is TGTGCCAGCAGCGTTACTAGCGGGAGAACCGAGCAGTACTTC. It is translated as CASSVTSGRTEQYF.

The chain has TRBV18 and TRBJ1-1; D call uncertain. Germline CDR1 reads KGHSH; CDR2 reads LQKENI. The CDR3 sequence is 13 residues long. V gave up 6 bases and J gave up 5 bases, with 13 bases separating them. The CDR3 spells CASSQSWSTEAFF. The CDR3 DNA reads as TGTGCCAGCTCCCAATCGTGGTCGACTGAAGCTTTCTTT. Together with reference TRBV18 and TRBJ1-1, the CDR3 gives the full variable domain: NAGVMQNPRHLVRRRGQEARLRCSPMKGHSHVYWYRQLPEEGLKFMVYLQKENIIDESGMPKERFSAEFPKEGPSILRIQQVVRGDSAAYFCASSQSWSTEAFFGQGTRLTVV.